Listed here are 14 T cell receptor beta chains from one sample, sequenced in a study of regulatory dendritic cells for organ transplantation. The data were produced by immunoSEQ multiplex PCR, yet TCRdb's version contains in-frame clones alone and is incomplete. The repertoire holds about 10,000 clones, with about two thirds as singletons. Their specific antigens are unknown. CFSE-labeled sorted T cells met regulatory or mature dendritic cells for 4 to 6 days. Sequencing was done on a sample of naive CD4+ T cells from blood cultured with dendritic cells. Regarding subset: CD45RA+ naive T cells. These receptor sequences come from a human donor in good health.

This sequence joins TRBV6-6 and TRBJ1-3, with TRBD1 as a possible D gene (6 bases). Looked up from germline, CDR1 is MNHNY and CDR2 is SVGAGI (reference sequence). V lost 0 bases and J lost 6, with 9 bases in between. This CDR3 is 14 amino acids long. The CDR3 DNA reads TGTGCCAGCAGTTACTCGACAGGACAAAACACCATATATTTT. Translation: CASSYSTGQNTIYF.

The genes are TRBV5-1 and TRBJ1-6; D ambiguous. Germline V gene lookup returns CDR1 SGHRS and CDR2 YFSETQ. The ends were cut back, 3 bases at V and 3 bases at J, with 7 bases in the middle. The CDR3 spans 14 residues. The DNA for the CDR3 is TGCGCCAGCAGCTCTGGCCTCTATAATTCACCCCTCCACTTT. Protein product: CASSSGLYNSPLHF.

This chain's CDR3 is CASSSQRGARTDTQYF. CDR3 nucleotide sequence: TGTGCCAGCAGCTCTCAGCGGGGGGCCCGCACAGATACGCAGTATTTT. The chain is built from TRBV7-9 and TRBJ2-3; 9 nucleotides line up with TRBD2. This CDR3 spans 16 amino acids. Trimming cost V 4 bases and J 1 base; bases outside gene matches: 6. CDR1 SEHNR and CDR2 FQNEAQ come from the germline V gene (reference sequence).

This chain connects TRBV5-4 to TRBJ2-2, with TRBD2 matching over 11 bases. The CDR3 sequence is 15 residues long. V was clipped by 4 bases and J by 5 bases; unmatched bases: 4. Germline V gives CDR1 SGHNT, CDR2 YYREEE (reference sequence). The chain's CDR3 is CASSVSGGATGELFF. In DNA form, the CDR3 reads TGTGCCAGCAGCGTTAGCGGGGGGGCTACCGGGGAGCTGTTTTTT.

This clone showed up just a few times. The rearrangement uses TRBV10-3 and TRBJ2-7; 8 bases agree with TRBD1. There are 13 residues in the CDR3. The junction had 6 bases not matched to a gene; V was cut back by 6 bases and J by 5 bases. Germline V gene sequence: CDR1 ENHRY, CDR2 SYGVKD. CDR3 region: CAISRTGRDEQYF. CDR3 nucleotides: TGTGCCATCAGCAGGACAGGGCGCGACGAGCAGTACTTC.

V usage is TRBV5-4 and J usage is TRBJ1-1, with D tentatively TRBD1 (5 bases). The germline gives CDR1 SGHNT, CDR2 YYREEE (reference sequence). V was shortened by 0 bases and J by 2 bases, with 14 bases between the two germline ends. The CDR3 is 16 residues long. The CDR3 sequence is CASSLAPGRENTEAFF. The CDR3 DNA reads as TGTGCCAGCAGCTTGGCCCCAGGGAGGGAAAACACTGAAGCTTTCTTT.

The V gene is TRBV7-9, the J gene TRBJ2-2; 7 bases are a match to TRBD2. The germline V gene encodes CDR1 SEHNR and CDR2 FQNEAQ (reference sequence). CDR3 length: 14 amino acids. The V segment lost 7 bases and the J segment 3 bases; nucleotides outside the gene matches: 5. The CDR3 DNA follows: TGTGCCAGCACGCCGGGACTATACACCGGGGAGCTGTTTTTT. Translation gives CASTPGLYTGELFF.

V is TRBV7-3 and J is TRBJ2-1; D call uncertain. There are 16 residues in the CDR3. Germline CDR1 and CDR2: SGHTA and FQGTGA. The ends were cut back, 2 bases at V and 0 bases at J, with 11 bases in the middle. The CDR3 loop is CASSLHMASSYNEQFF. The CDR3 DNA follows: TGTGCCAGCAGCTTACACATGGCCTCCTCCTACAATGAGCAGTTCTTC.

The chain uses TRBV27 and TRBJ1-1; tentatively, D is TRBD1 (6 bases). Trimming cost V 5 bases and J 1 base, with 11 bases left between them. CDR1 and CDR2 (germline): MNHEY, SMNVEV (reference sequence). The CDR3 runs 14 residues. The CDR3 is CASSPRTANTEAFF. CDR3 in DNA: TGTGCCAGCAGTCCCCGGACAGCGAACACTGAAGCTTTCTTT.

V usage is TRBV18 and J usage is TRBJ1-2, with D perhaps TRBD1 (6 bases). Germline V CDR1 and CDR2: KGHSH, LQKENI. The CDR3 runs to 16 residues. The V gene lost 0 bases and the J gene lost 3 bases, with 14 bases spanning the gap. The CDR3: CASSPPGGRQDYGYTF. DNA for the CDR3: TGTGCCAGCTCACCACCAGGGGGTCGACAGGACTATGGCTACACCTTC.

The chain is built from TRBV21-1 and TRBJ1-1; TRBD1 reflects the table's D call only, with no check against the DNA. TRBV21-1 is given as a pseudogene. CDR3 length: 17 residues. The CDR3 DNA reads TGTGCCAGCAGCAAACTCCCTCCCTGGCCAGTGAACACTGAAGCTTTCTTT. Amino acids: CASSKLPPWPVNTEAFF.

The V call is TRBV2, the J call TRBJ2-7, with D perhaps matching TRBD2 (6 bases). V was shortened by 3 bases and J by 0 bases, with 9 bases between the two germline ends. This CDR3 has 14 amino acids. Germline V gene data show CDR1 as SNHLY and CDR2 as FYNNEI. CDR3 sequence (DNA): TGTGCCAGCAGTGATCGGGGGTACTCCTACGAGCAGTACTTC. As protein: CASSDRGYSYEQYF.

This clone has just one count. The genes are TRBV7-9 and TRBJ1-4; a weak D match, TRBD1 (5 bases). The CDR3 is 15 amino acids. The ends were cut back, 4 bases at V and 8 bases at J, with 17 bases in the middle. Germline values: CDR1 SEHNR, CDR2 FQNEAQ (reference sequence). CDR3 coding DNA: TGTGCCAGCAGCTCCGCCGGGGGGGGTCGGGAAAAACTGTTTTTT. Translating it yields CASSSAGGGREKLFF.

This rearrangement joins TRBV19 to TRBJ1-3; D is undetermined. Germline CDR1 reads LNHDA; CDR2 reads SQIVND (reference sequence). The CDR3 spans 15 residues. Trimming cost V 4 bases and J 0 bases, with 10 bases left between them. The CDR3 DNA reads as TGTGCCAGTAGTAGTTGGCGGAGCTCTGGAAACACCATATATTTT. Encoded protein: CASSSWRSSGNTIYF.